Below are 13 T cell receptor beta chains sequenced from a single sample in a study of blood T cell repertoires in COVID-19 (TCRdb year 2020). The library was produced with the immunoSEQ multiplex PCR assay. The table was pulled from immuneACCESS by TCRdb, which kept in-frame rearrangements only. Such tables lose some clones; where checked, under half of the loss comes from unresolved V genes, and the rest has no known cause. The sample has some 350,000 clones on record, approximately 88% of them singletons. About 4.7% of the sample is taken by the ten largest. Sequencing was done on a sample of PBMCs or T cells enriched from blood (not recorded which). All receptors come from a man aged 25-45 years who had recovered from COVID-19.

The chain carries TRBV28 and TRBJ2-5; 7 bases are a match to TRBD1. The CDR3 is 16 amino acids. Germline CDR1 MDHEN, CDR2 SYDVKM. V lost 1 base and J lost 0; bases outside the gene matches: 5. The CDR3 sequence is CASSLSGTAYQETQYF. The CDR3 DNA reads TGTGCCAGCAGTTTATCCGGGACAGCTTACCAAGAGACCCAGTACTTC.

Only one count was recorded for this clone. DNA of the CDR3: TGTGCCAGCAGTGACTACCGGGACAGGGAGGGGAAGACCCAGTACTTC. This translates into CASSDYRDREGKTQYF. This sequence joins TRBV6-1 and TRBJ2-5; 9 positions agree with TRBD1. Germline V gene data show CDR1 as MNHNS and CDR2 as SASEGT. With V trimmed by 3 bases and J by 6 bases, 11 bases remained unmatched. This CDR3 is 16 amino acids long.

The chain joins TRBV25-1 to TRBJ1-6; no clear D. The V gene's germline CDR1 is MGHDK and CDR2 SYGVNS. The V gene lost 1 base and the J gene lost 10 bases, with 17 bases spanning the gap. CDR3 length: 16 residues. The CDR3 coding sequence is TGTGCCAGCAGTGAATCCCTCCCGGCCCTAGGCTCACCCCTCCACTTT. It yields the protein CASSESLPALGSPLHF.

This rearrangement joins TRBV2 to TRBJ2-1; 13 bases agree with TRBD2. V was pared by 8 bases and J by 7 bases, with 5 bases of the junction left unmatched. The germline CDR1 and CDR2 sequences are SNHLY and FYNNEI. The CDR3 loop spans 14 amino acids. CDR3 DNA sequence: TGTGCCAGCCCGGGGGGACTAGCGGGGAATGAGCAGTTCTTC. It is translated as CASPGGLAGNEQFF. Variable domain in full (rest from reference TRBV2 and TRBJ2-1): EPEVTQTPSHQVTQMGQEVILRCVPISNHLYFYWYRQILGQKVEFLVSFYNNEISEKSEIFDDQFSVERPDGSNFTLKIRSTKLEDSAMYFCASPGGLAGNEQFFGPGTRLTVL.

The chain uses TRBV9 and TRBJ1-5; possible D gene TRBD1, 6 bases. The V end lost 5 bases, the J end lost 1 base, and 13 bases lay between the germline ends. Germline loops: CDR1 SGDLS, CDR2 YYNGEE. The CDR3 extends over 15 amino acids. For the CDR3, the DNA is TGTGCCAGCAGTTCTGGACAGCGAAGCAATCAGCCCCAGCATTTT. Translating it yields CASSSGQRSNQPQHF. Complete variable domain (other parts from reference TRBV9 and TRBJ1-5): DSGVTQTPKHLITATGQRVTLRCSPRSGDLSVYWYQQSLDQGLQFLIQYYNGEERAKGNILERFSAQQFPDLHSELNLSSLELGDSALYFCASSSGQRSNQPQHFGDGTRLSIL.

The V call is TRBV7-9, the J call TRBJ2-2; TRBD2 matches 7 bases. CDR1 is SEHNR and CDR2 is FQNEAQ in the germline V gene (reference sequence). V lost 7 bases, J lost 3 bases, and 5 bases stayed unmatched. CDR3 length: 14 amino acids. CDR3 nucleotides: TGTGCCAGCACCCTTCTAGCGGACACCGGGGAGCTGTTTTTT. Amino acids: CASTLLADTGELFF.

The V call is TRBV11-3, the J call TRBJ2-7; weak D call: TRBD1 (5 bases). CDR3 length: 14 residues. V was cut by 0 bases and J by 3 bases, with 9 bases left in between. The V gene's germline CDR1 is SGHNT and CDR2 YENEEA. The CDR3 is CASSLEQEIYEQYF. CDR3 DNA sequence: TGTGCCAGCAGCTTAGAACAGGAGATCTACGAGCAGTACTTC.

The V call is TRBV28, the J call TRBJ2-3; the match to TRBD2 covers 9 bases. The CDR3 is 15 amino acids. Per germline, CDR1 MDHEN and CDR2 SYDVKM. Germline trimming cut 5 bases from V and 1 base from J; bases unmatched to any gene: 4. The CDR3 spells CASSPRTSGTDTQYF. As DNA, the CDR3 is TGTGCCAGCAGTCCCCGGACTAGCGGCACAGATACGCAGTATTTT.

The chain is built from TRBV19 and TRBJ1-6; D unclear. This CDR3 contains 14 residues. CDR1 is LNHDA and CDR2 is SQIVND in the germline V gene (reference sequence). V lost 0 bases, J lost 7 bases, and 7 bases lay in between. CDR3 in amino acids: CASSIERGNSPLHF. The CDR3, as DNA: TGTGCCAGTAGTATAGAACGGGGAAATTCACCCCTCCACTTT.

The chain is built from TRBV5-1 and TRBJ2-1; 9 positions agree with TRBD1. The CDR3 consists of 16 residues. Looked up from germline, CDR1 is SGHRS and CDR2 is YFSETQ. V was pared by 4 bases and J by 5 bases, with 10 bases of the junction left unmatched. CDR3 in DNA: TGCGCCAGCAGCCGAATAGGACAGGGGAGGCACAATGAGCAGTTCTTC. Translating it yields CASSRIGQGRHNEQFF.

This clone was observed once. The gene calls are TRBV29-1 and TRBJ1-5; D may be TRBD1 (6 bases). The CDR3 is 12 residues long. Germline V lookup: CDR1 SQVTM, CDR2 ANQGSEA. The V end lost 6 bases, the J end lost 2 bases, and 8 bases lay between the germline ends. The CDR3 loop is CSVQGGNQPQHF. CDR3 nucleotides: TGCAGCGTACAGGGCGGCAATCAGCCCCAGCATTTT.

The rearrangement links TRBV7-9 to TRBJ2-2; maybe TRBD1 (5 bases). V dropped 6 bases and J dropped 3 bases, with 14 bases sitting between them. Germline V lookup: CDR1 SEHNR, CDR2 FQNEAQ (reference sequence). The CDR3 extends over 15 amino acids. CDR3 sequence reads: CASRGPVVYTGELFF. The CDR3 coding sequence is TGTGCCAGCAGGGGGCCAGTGGTTTACACCGGGGAGCTGTTTTTT.

This clone showed up just a few times. This rearrangement joins TRBV7-2 to TRBJ1-6; 7 nucleotides align to TRBD1. CDR1 and CDR2 from the germline V gene are SGHTA and FQGNSA. This CDR3 region has 16 residues. Unmatched junction bases numbered 13, after V lost 4 bases and J lost 10 bases. CDR3 sequence (DNA): TGTGCCAGCAGCTCGGGATTTTACAGGGGAAACTCACCCCTCCACTTT. It translates to CASSSGFYRGNSPLHF. Based on the CDR3 plus reference TRBV7-2 and TRBJ1-6, the full variable domain is GAGVSQSPSNKVTEKGKDVELRCDPISGHTALYWYRQSLGQGLEFLIYFQGNSAPDKSGLPSDRFSAERTGGSVSTLTIQRTQQEDSAVYLCASSSGFYRGNSPLHFGNGTRLTVT.